This passage covers 20 T cell receptor beta chains from one sample sequenced in a study of post-analysis software for immune sequencing data. Study-level findings and limits: Several TRBV segments (TRBV5-6, TRBV5-1 and TRBV20-1 among them) occurred more frequently in patients than in controls.

Tagging with unique molecular identifiers was a feature of the TCR beta cDNA libraries. TCRdb ran MiXCR on the PCR reads and lists one entry per CDR3 protein. The sample lists about 260,000 distinct CDR3 sequences, 35% to 40% occurring once. Their target antigens are unknown. Material for sequencing was blood. The receptors originated from a girl between 10 and 17 years old with multiple sclerosis.

The chain couples TRBV7-9 to TRBJ2-1, with D perhaps matching TRBD2 (5 bases). The germline V and J ends were trimmed by 5 bases and 11 bases, with 10 bases remaining between them. Germline values: CDR1 SEHNR, CDR2 FQNEAQ (reference sequence). This CDR3 spans 11 amino acids. The CDR3 DNA is TGTGCCAGCAGCCCAGAGGGTAAGCAGTTCTTC. The encoded protein is CASSPEGKQFF.

Many counts were recorded for this clonotype. V and J are TRBV28 and TRBJ2-3; the D call may be TRBD1 or TRBD2 (5 bases each). CDR3 length: 15 amino acids. Per germline, CDR1 MDHEN and CDR2 SYDVKM. V was pared by 5 bases and J by 5 bases, with 17 bases between. The DNA of the CDR3 is TGTGCCAGCAGTGCCCCTGGGGACGTTGGAGATACGCAGTATTTT. This encodes CASSAPGDVGDTQYF.

The sample holds many counts of this clonotype. The V call is TRBV29-1, the J call TRBJ2-1, with a weak D call TRBD2 (6 bases). Germline values: CDR1 SQVTM, CDR2 ANQGSEA. Between the trimmed V and J ends, which lost 6 bases and 3 bases, there was a span of 15 bases. The CDR3 totals 14 residues. The CDR3 loop reads CSVTGEADYNEQFF. CDR3 nucleotide sequence: TGCAGCGTCACGGGGGAGGCGGACTACAATGAGCAGTTCTTC.

This clonotype was observed a handful of times. The rearrangement uses TRBV5-1 and TRBJ2-3; 10 positions agree with TRBD2. Germline CDR1 reads SGHRS; CDR2 reads YFSETQ. This CDR3 is built from 14 residues. J gave up 4 bases and V 4 bases, and 3 bases lay outside the gene matches. The CDR3, as DNA: TGCGCCAGCAGCCCGGGGACTAGCGCAGATACGCAGTATTTT. The encoded protein is CASSPGTSADTQYF.

Turning to this clonotype: It may be a read error: a sequence one base away is much more abundant. The chain carries TRBV20-1 and TRBJ2-3; 7 bases map to TRBD1. This CDR3 spans 15 amino acids. Looked up from germline, CDR1 is DFQATT and CDR2 is SNEGSKA (reference sequence). CDR3 region: CSARGDSVSTDTQCF. The DNA for the CDR3 is TGCAGTGCTAGAGGGGACAGTGTCTCCACAGATACGCAGTGTTTT.

This clonotype showed up just a few times. The chain is built from TRBV10-3 and TRBJ2-2; possible D gene TRBD1, 5 bases. With 4 bases removed from V and 3 bases from J, the gap between germline ends came to 9 bases. Germline CDR1 ENHRY, CDR2 SYGVKD. The CDR3 runs 14 residues. CDR3 in amino acids: CAISVRVDTGELFF. The CDR3 DNA reads as TGTGCCATCAGTGTCAGGGTAGACACCGGGGAGCTGTTTTTT.

This chain uses TRBV6-9 with TRBJ2-7, with D unclear. This CDR3 spans 14 amino acids. V lost 5 bases and J 5 bases, leaving 16 bases between the germline ends. CDR1 is MNHGY, CDR2 SVAAGI, per germline. The CDR3 nucleotides are TGTGCCAGCAGTCTGCGGCGGCCCCGGGACGAGCAGTACTTC. Residues: CASSLRRPRDEQYF.

On this clonotype: One base away lies a much larger clone, so this may be a sequencing read error. V usage is TRBV5-1 and J usage is TRBJ2-4, with unresolved D. Germline CDR1 SGHRS, CDR2 YFSETQ. V lost 0 bases and J 13 bases, leaving 14 bases between the germline ends. CDR3 size: 13 residues. This chain's CDR3 is CASSLGRNYVQYF. CDR3 DNA: TGCGCCAGCAGCTTGGGACGGAATTACGTGCAGTACTTC.

Only one count was recorded for this clonotype. The V and J genes are TRBV7-2 and TRBJ2-1, with 9 positions matching TRBD2. Looked up from germline, CDR1 is SGHTA and CDR2 is FQGNSA. This CDR3 has 14 residues. V shed 3 bases and J 8 bases; nucleotides not matched to a gene: 5. Here the CDR3 reads CASSLGLAHHEQFF. In DNA form, the CDR3 reads TGTGCCAGCAGCTTGGGACTAGCCCACCATGAGCAGTTCTTC.

The chain combines TRBV6-5 with TRBJ2-7; 10 nucleotides match TRBD2. V lost 2 bases, J lost 4 bases, and 5 bases stayed unmatched. Germline loops: CDR1 MNHEY, CDR2 SVGAGI. There are 15 residues in the CDR3. CDR3 DNA sequence: TGTGCCAGCAGTTACCTTAGCGGGAGGAGTTACGAGCAGTACTTC. Amino acids: CASSYLSGRSYEQYF.

On this clonotype: This may stem from a read error, because a much larger clone lies one nucleotide away. This chain joins TRBV7-8 and TRBJ2-5; no reliable D call. V was cut by 1 base and J by 1 base, with 4 bases left in between. Germline V lookup: CDR1 SGHVS, CDR2 FQNEAQ. The CDR3 loop spans 13 amino acids. Here the CDR3 reads CASSLEGQETQYF. CDR3 bases: TGTGCCAGCAGCTTAGAGGGCCAAGAGACCCAGTACTTC. Looking up the rest from reference TRBV7-8 and TRBJ2-5 gives the full variable domain: GAGVSQSPRYKVAKRGQDVALRCDPISGHVSLFWYQQALGQGPEFLTYFQNEAQLDKSGLPSDRFFAERPEGSVSTLKIQRTQQEDSAVYLCASSLEGQETQYFGPGTRLLVL.

The V gene is TRBV4-1, the J gene TRBJ2-2; 7 nucleotides line up with TRBD2. The germline gives CDR1 MGHRA, CDR2 YSYEKL. This CDR3 is built from 18 residues. After removal of 4 bases from V and 7 bases from J, the junction contained 18 bases not matched to a gene. Written as DNA, the CDR3 is TGCGCCAGCAGCCGGACTACCGCCCAGCGGGGAGGGGTCGGGGAGCTGTTTTTT. Its translation is CASSRTTAQRGGVGELFF.

The chain uses TRBV18 and TRBJ2-3; D not resolved. This CDR3 spans 13 amino acids. The V end was cut by 8 bases, the J end by 4 bases, with 13 bases between. Germline V lookup: CDR1 KGHSH, CDR2 LQKENI. The CDR3, as DNA: TGTGCCAGCAAGGCCTTCACTGCAGATACGCAGTATTTT. Its protein product is CASKAFTADTQYF.

The chain has TRBV28 and TRBJ2-7; D is undetermined. This CDR3 has 13 residues. Trimming left V 5 bases short and J 6 bases short, with 14 bases between. The germline CDR1 and CDR2 sequences are MDHEN and SYDVKM. Here the CDR3 reads CASSQTRTSEQYF. The CDR3 DNA follows: TGTGCCAGCAGTCAAACTCGAACGAGCGAGCAGTACTTC.

This rearrangement joins TRBV7-9 to TRBJ1-4; 8 positions agree with TRBD1. Germline V gene sequence: CDR1 SEHNR, CDR2 FQNEAQ (reference sequence). The ends lost 4 bases at V and 8 bases at J; junction bases unmatched: 6. This CDR3 is built from 14 residues. Here the CDR3 reads CASSSRGLEEKLFF. In DNA, the CDR3 is TGTGCCAGCAGCTCCAGGGGGCTTGAGGAAAAACTGTTTTTT.

At least ten counts were recorded for this clonotype. The chain links TRBV25-1 to TRBJ2-5, with 8 bases aligning to TRBD2. CDR3 length: 14 residues. J gave up 4 bases and V 6 bases, and 7 bases lay outside the gene matches. Germline loops: CDR1 MGHDK, CDR2 SYGVNS. CDR3 amino acids: CASSEAGGGETQYF. CDR3 sequence (DNA): TGTGCCAGCAGCGAGGCCGGGGGGGGAGAGACCCAGTACTTC.

A note on this clonotype: At one end, the junction sequence differs from germline, possibly due to a read error. The chain uses TRBV12-3 or TRBV12-4 and TRBJ2-3; D unclear. This CDR3 is built from 14 residues. In DNA form, the CDR3 reads TGTGCCAGCAGCCCGAGGCTGGGCACAGATACGGAGTATTTT. This sequence encodes CASSPRLGTDTEYF.

This clonotype was found many times. This chain connects TRBV7-2 to TRBJ1-2; perhaps TRBD1 as D (5 bases). Germline V gene data show CDR1 as SGHTA and CDR2 as FQGNSA. The CDR3 is 15 amino acids. Trimming stripped 4 bases from V and 7 bases from J, with 19 bases between. CDR3 sequence: CASSSNPAGAGGYTF. The CDR3 bases are TGTGCCAGCAGCTCGAATCCCGCCGGGGCTGGTGGCTACACCTTC.

This clonotype was detected only a few times. CDR3 region: CASSSFTEAFF. CDR3 bases: TGTGCCAGCAGTTCCTTTACTGAAGCTTTCTTT. The rearrangement uses TRBV7-9 and TRBJ1-1; D uncertain. The CDR3 covers 11 residues. The germline V gene encodes CDR1 SEHNR and CDR2 FQNEAQ (reference sequence). Trimming removed 6 bases from V and 5 bases from J, with 7 bases in between.

The gene calls are TRBV5-1 and TRBJ2-1; weak D call: TRBD1 (5 bases). The CDR3 has 14 residues. V lost 1 base to trimming and J lost 5 bases, with 10 bases between them. Germline loops: CDR1 SGHRS, CDR2 YFSETQ. The CDR3 region has the DNA TGCGCCAGCAGCTTGCAGGGAAACCACAATGAGCAGTTCTTC. This gives the protein CASSLQGNHNEQFF.